The sequence of this T cell receptor beta chain was determined in a study of blood T cell repertoires in COVID-19 (dated by TCRdb to 2018 to 2020). Regarding the study in general: Samples covering the acute and convalescent phases of COVID-19 were provided by collaborators in the United States, Italy and Spain. The material from the prospective study consisted of cDNA or gDNA derived from T cells, B-cell-depleted T cells, or PBMCs. The repertoires were released in a freely available public database meant as a resource for research on the immune response to SARS-CoV-2. Subjects who had been exposed to COVID-19, were actively infected with it, or had recovered from it provided the deeply sampled blood TCRbeta repertoires that made up the dataset. Where HLA class I and class II types were available, the types were taken from metadata supplied by the sample provider, not from assay-based typing. The sample metadata nearly always contained a de-identified subject ID, COVID-19 status, age in years and sex. Samples were obtained from the ongoing ImmuneRACE study (first 160 participants) and from 1,000 to 1,500 subjects provided by 6 global collaborators. Beyond this particular receptor, the publication reports: The amount of clinical and demographic metadata varied by source and participant and was provided uncurated.

Note on this clone: What this receptor recognizes is not known. No base quality information exists; no much larger clone differs at one position.

Measured from the cysteine to the phenylalanine, the CDR3 is 15 residues long. Only CDR3 DNA is held: 45 bases, read in frame from base 1. Reading the germline V gene (reference sequence) gives CDR1 SEHNR and CDR2 FQNEAQ. The germline ends are 7 bases apart after V is trimmed by 1 base and J by 1 base. Collaborating institutions collected whole blood in K2EDTA tubes following their own protocols. For TCRbeta analysis, collaborator samples were shipped as frozen whole blood, as isolated PBMCs, or as DNA extracted from either sample type. TCRbeta CDR3 regions were amplified from genomic DNA by means of the immunoSEQ Assay, a bias-controlled multiplex PCR. Per the original workflow: The number of nucleated cells in each sample was estimated by amplification of reference gene primers within the assay. To quantify the absolute abundance of each unique TCRbeta CDR3 rearrangement, sequence reads were collapsed and filtered. For each sample, productive Simpson clonality was calculated as the square root of Simpson's diversity index across productive rearrangements. In TCRdb, the immuneACCESS table is reduced to in-frame sequences with V and J assigned. These tables do not hold every clone; where another copy was compared, an unresolved V gene accounts for under half, and the others remain unexplained. V and J calls and clone size follow that table, whereas D and trimming were derived from the DNA. For this sample the table gives 100,000 to 150,000 clones, of which 88% were detected only once. 1.5% of the sample is held by the ten biggest clonotypes.

This receptor was obtained from a human donor in a cohort sampled during active COVID-19. The V and J segments used are TRBV7-9 and TRBJ1-4; a tentative D match to TRBD1 spans 5 bases. Sequencing was done on a sample of peripheral blood. DNA sequence: TGTGCCAGCAGCTTAGGGGGCGGAACTAATGAAAAACTGTTTTTT. Translated, it reads CASSLGGGTNEKLFF.